This T cell receptor (beta chain) was identified during a study of cytomegalovirus exposure and HLA in healthy donors. Findings and caveats of the study: Later analysis reportedly placed an Asian-associated ancestry cluster below the roughly 680-donor mean in N-insertions.

Amplification used 60 Vbeta primers and 13 Jbeta primers. This table comes from immunoSEQ multiplex PCR, and its TCRdb copy is limited to in-frame clones, with some not included. Of over 90,000 clones listed, 73% were seen once; the top ten hold approximately 3.5%. Concerning this clone itself: Its antigen is as yet unknown.

The V segment lost 2 bases and the J segment 7 bases; nucleotides outside the gene matches: 11. This CDR3 region has 15 residues. Germline CDR1 reads MNHEY; CDR2 reads SMNVEV (reference sequence). The sequenced material came from PBMCs. V usage is TRBV27 and J usage is TRBJ2-7, with 7 bases lining up with TRBD1. The clonotype comes from a man in his forties or fifties in good health and CMV-seronegative. As DNA, the CDR3 is TGTGCCAGCAGTTTAACCGGGACAGTCTTCCGGGAGCAGTACTTC. This sequence encodes CASSLTGTVFREQYF.